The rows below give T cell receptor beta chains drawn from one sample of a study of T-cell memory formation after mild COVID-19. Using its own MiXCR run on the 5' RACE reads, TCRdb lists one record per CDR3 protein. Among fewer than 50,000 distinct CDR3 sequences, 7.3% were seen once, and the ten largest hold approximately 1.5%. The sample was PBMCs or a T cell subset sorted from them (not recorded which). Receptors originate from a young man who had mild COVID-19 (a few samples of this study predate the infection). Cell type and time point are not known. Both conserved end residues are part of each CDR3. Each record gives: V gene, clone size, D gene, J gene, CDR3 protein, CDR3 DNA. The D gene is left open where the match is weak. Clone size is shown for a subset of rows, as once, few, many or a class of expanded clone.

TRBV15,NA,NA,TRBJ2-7,CATSLSVSYEQYF,TGTGCCACCAGCTTGTCAGTCTCCTACGAGCAGTACTTC
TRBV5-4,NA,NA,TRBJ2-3,CASSSSRSTDTQYF,TGTGCCAGCAGCTCGTCTCGGAGCACAGATACGCAGTATTTT
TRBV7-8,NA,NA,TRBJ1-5,CASSLGQVGQPQHF,TGTGCCAGCAGCTTAGGACAGGTGGGGCAGCCCCAGCATTTT
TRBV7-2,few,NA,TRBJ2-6,CASSLGHFSGANVLTF,TGTGCCAGCAGCTTAGGACATTTCTCTGGGGCCAACGTCCTGACTTTC
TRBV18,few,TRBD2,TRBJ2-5,CASSPLYRRRSGGSQETQYF,TGTGCCAGCTCACCCCTCTATCGGAGACGTAGCGGGGGGTCCCAAGAGACCCAGTACTTC
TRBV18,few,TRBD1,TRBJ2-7,CASLGTASSYEQYF,TGTGCCAGTCTTGGGACAGCTAGCTCCTACGAGCAGTACTTC
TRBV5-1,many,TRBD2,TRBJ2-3,CASSKRLAGATDTQYF,TGCGCCAGCAGCAAACGACTAGCGGGGGCTACAGATACGCAGTATTTT
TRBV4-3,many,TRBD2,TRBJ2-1,CASSQGGAAGDNEQFF,TGCGCCAGCAGCCAAGGTGGGGCGGCGGGGGACAATGAGCAGTTCTTC
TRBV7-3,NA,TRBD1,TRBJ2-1,CASSPTGTGGGEQFF,TGTGCCAGCAGTCCAACCGGGACAGGGGGCGGTGAGCAGTTCTTC
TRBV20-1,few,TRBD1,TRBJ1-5,CSAPWGTGDPQHF,TGCAGTGCCCCTTGGGGGACAGGGGATCCCCAGCATTTT
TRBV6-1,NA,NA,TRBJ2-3,CASRGLGYTDTQYF,TGTGCCAGCAGGGGACTGGGATACACAGATACGCAGTATTTT
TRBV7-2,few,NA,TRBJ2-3,CASSLDIRDTQYF,TGTGCCAGCAGCTTAGATATTAGAGATACGCAGTATTTT
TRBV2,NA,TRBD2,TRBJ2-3,CASIGLAGARRYF,TGTGCCAGCATTGGACTAGCGGGGGCACGGAGGTATTTT
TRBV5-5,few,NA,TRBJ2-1,CASSSGHPSYNEQFF,TGTGCCAGCAGCTCGGGACATCCCTCCTACAATGAGCAGTTCTTC
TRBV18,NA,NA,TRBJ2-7,CASSPQGSSYEQYF,TGTGCCAGCTCACCACAAGGGAGCTCCTACGAGCAGTACTTC
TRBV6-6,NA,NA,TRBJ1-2,CASSYDPTIDYGYTF,TGTGCCAGCAGTTACGACCCGACTATCGACTATGGCTACACCTTC
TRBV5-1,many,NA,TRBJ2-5,CASRSLGFSRGETQYF,TGCGCCAGCAGATCCCTCGGATTCTCTCGAGGAGAGACCCAGTACTTC
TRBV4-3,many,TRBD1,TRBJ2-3,CASSRTYRGSDTQYF,TGCGCCAGCAGTCGTACCTACAGGGGATCAGATACGCAGTATTTT
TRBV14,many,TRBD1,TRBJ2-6,CASSPWTGKSSGANVLTF,TGTGCCAGCAGCCCCTGGACAGGGAAGTCCTCTGGGGCCAACGTCCTGACTTTC
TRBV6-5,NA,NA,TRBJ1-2,CASSTSTSGYTF,TGTGCCAGCAGTACCTCGACGAGTGGCTACACCTTC
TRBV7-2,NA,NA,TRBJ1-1,CASSLAMNTEAFF,TGTGCCAGCAGCTTAGCCATGAACACTGAAGCTTTCTTT
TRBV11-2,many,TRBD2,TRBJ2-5,CASSFIAGKETQYF,TGTGCCAGCAGTTTTATAGCGGGAAAAGAGACCCAGTACTTC
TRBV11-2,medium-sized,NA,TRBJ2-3,CASSQGEGDTQYF,TGTGCCAGCAGCCAGGGGGAGGGGGATACGCAGTATTTT
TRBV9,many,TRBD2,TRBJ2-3,CASSVDGGVLDTQYF,TGTGCCAGCAGCGTAGACGGGGGGGTGCTAGATACGCAGTATTTT
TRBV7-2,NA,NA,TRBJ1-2,CASSSPGRGYTF,TGTGCCAGCAGCTCACCGGGGAGGGGCTACACCTTC
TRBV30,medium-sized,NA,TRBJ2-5,CAWNQEETQYF,TGTGCCTGGAATCAGGAAGAGACCCAGTACTTC
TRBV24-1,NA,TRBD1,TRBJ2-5,CATSEPGQGIETQYF,TGTGCCACCAGTGAGCCGGGACAGGGTATCGAGACCCAGTACTTC
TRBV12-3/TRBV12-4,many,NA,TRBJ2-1,CASRRWVLSSYNEQFF,TGTGCCAGCCGCCGGTGGGTCCTGAGCTCCTACAATGAGCAGTTCTTC
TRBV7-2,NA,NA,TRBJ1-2,CASGAGVNYGYTF,TGTGCCAGCGGAGCAGGGGTTAACTATGGCTACACCTTC
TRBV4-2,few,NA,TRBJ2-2,CASSLTRTVNTGELFF,TGTGCCAGCAGCCTCACCCGGACGGTGAACACCGGGGAGCTGTTTTTT
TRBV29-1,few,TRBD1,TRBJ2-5,CSVTPGQGAGETQYF,TGCAGCGTAACGCCGGGACAGGGGGCAGGGGAGACCCAGTACTTC
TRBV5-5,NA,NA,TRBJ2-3,CASSFREDTQYF,TGTGCCAGCAGCTTTCGGGAAGATACGCAGTATTTT
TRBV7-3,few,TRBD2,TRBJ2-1,CASSLQAGGYNEQFF,TGTGCCAGCAGCTTACAGGCGGGGGGGTACAATGAGCAGTTCTTC
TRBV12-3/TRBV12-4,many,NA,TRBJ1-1,CASSFRVTEAFF,TGTGCCAGCAGTTTTCGGGTTACTGAAGCTTTCTTT
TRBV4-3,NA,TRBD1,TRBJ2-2,CASSQGFRGLDTGELFF,TGCGCCAGCAGCCAAGGGTTCAGGGGGCTCGACACCGGGGAGCTGTTTTTT
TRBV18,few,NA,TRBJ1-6,CASSTPRGSYNSPLHF,TGTGCCAGCTCAACGCCCAGGGGCTCCTATAATTCACCCCTCCACTTT
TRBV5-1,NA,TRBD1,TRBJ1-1,CASSRGTDLFEAFF,TGCGCCAGCAGCCGTGGGACAGACCTATTTGAAGCTTTCTTT
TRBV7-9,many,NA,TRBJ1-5,CASSLGQGGPQHF,TGTGCCAGCAGCTTGGGCCAGGGAGGGCCCCAGCATTTT
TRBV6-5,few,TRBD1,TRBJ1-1,CASNTGGRTEAFF,TGTGCCAGCAATACAGGGGGCCGAACTGAAGCTTTCTTT
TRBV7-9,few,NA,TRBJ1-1,CASSLTGNTEAFF,TGTGCCAGCAGCTTAACCGGGAACACTGAAGCTTTCTTT
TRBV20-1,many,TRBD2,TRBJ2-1,CSARLAEFYNEQFF,TGCAGTGCTAGACTAGCGGAGTTCTACAATGAGCAGTTCTTC
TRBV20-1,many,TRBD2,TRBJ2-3,CSARYSGAGTDTQYF,TGCAGTGCTAGATACAGCGGGGCGGGCACAGATACGCAGTATTTT
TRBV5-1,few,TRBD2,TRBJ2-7,CASSLGMTSGRNSYEQYF,TGCGCCAGCAGCTTGGGTATGACTAGCGGGCGGAACTCCTACGAGCAGTACTTC
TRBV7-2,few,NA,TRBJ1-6,CASSPRGGSNSPLHF,TGTGCCAGCAGCCCTAGAGGAGGGAGTAATTCACCCCTCCACTTT
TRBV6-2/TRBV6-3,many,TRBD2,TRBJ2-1,CASSYSAGRSYNEQFF,TGTGCAAGCAGTTACTCAGCGGGACGCTCCTACAATGAGCAGTTCTTC
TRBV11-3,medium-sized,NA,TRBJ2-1,CASSLGYNEQFF,TGTGCCAGCAGCTTAGGGTACAATGAGCAGTTCTTC